This T cell receptor beta chain is drawn from a study of patients and donors after allogeneic stem cell transplantation. CDR1 is MNHNY, CDR2 SVGAGI, per germline (reference sequence). Between the trimmed V and J ends, which lost 7 bases and 2 bases, there was a span of 6 bases. CDR3 length: 12 residues. TCRdb analysed the RT-PCR reads with MiXCR anew, one entry per CDR3 protein. In the table there are about 230,000 distinct CDR3 sequences, around 14% of which are singletons. The specimen sequenced was blood, either unsorted or a sorted T cell fraction (not recorded which). This clonotype was obtained from a human donor who was either an allogeneic HSCT recipient or a stem cell or donor lymphocyte infusion donor (not recorded which). It is not recorded whose cells these are; they may come from a transplant donor. The chain employs TRBV6-6 and TRBJ1-3; D is possibly TRBD1 (6 bases). The CDR3 DNA sequence: TGTGCCAGCAAGGGGGCTGGAAACACCATATATTTT. Amino acid sequence: CASKGAGNTIYF.